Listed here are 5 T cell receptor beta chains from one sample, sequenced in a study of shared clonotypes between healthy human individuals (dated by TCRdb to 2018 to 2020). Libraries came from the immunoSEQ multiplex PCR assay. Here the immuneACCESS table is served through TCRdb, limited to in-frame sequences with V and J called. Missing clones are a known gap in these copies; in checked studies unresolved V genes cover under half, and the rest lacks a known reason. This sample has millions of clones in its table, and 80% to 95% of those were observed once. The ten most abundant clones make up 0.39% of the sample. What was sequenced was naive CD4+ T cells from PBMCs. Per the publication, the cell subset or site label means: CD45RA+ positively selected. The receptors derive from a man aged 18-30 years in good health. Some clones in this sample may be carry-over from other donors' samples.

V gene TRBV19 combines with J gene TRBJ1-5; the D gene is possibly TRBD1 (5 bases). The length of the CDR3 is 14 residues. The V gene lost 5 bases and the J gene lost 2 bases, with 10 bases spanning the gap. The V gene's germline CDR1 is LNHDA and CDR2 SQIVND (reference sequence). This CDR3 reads CASSPRDGNQPQHF. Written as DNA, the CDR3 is TGTGCCAGTAGTCCTCGGGACGGCAATCAGCCCCAGCATTTT.

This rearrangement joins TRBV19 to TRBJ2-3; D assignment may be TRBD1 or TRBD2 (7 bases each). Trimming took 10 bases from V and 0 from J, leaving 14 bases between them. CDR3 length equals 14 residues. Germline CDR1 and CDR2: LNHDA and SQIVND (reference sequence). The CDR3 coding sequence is TGTGCCACCTCAGGGGGGGCTAGCACAGATACGCAGTATTTT. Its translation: CATSGGASTDTQYF. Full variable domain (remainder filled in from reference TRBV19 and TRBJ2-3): DGGITQSPKYLFRKEGQNVTLSCEQNLNHDAMYWYRQDPGQGLRLIYYSQIVNDFQKGDIAEGYSVSREKKESFPLTVTSAQKNPTAFYLCATSGGASTDTQYFGPGTRLTVL.

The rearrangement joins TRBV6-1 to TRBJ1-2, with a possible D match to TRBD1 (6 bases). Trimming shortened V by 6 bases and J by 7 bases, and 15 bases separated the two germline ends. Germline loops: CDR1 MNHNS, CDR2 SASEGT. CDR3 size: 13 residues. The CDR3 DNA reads TGTGCCAGCAGCCCAGGCAGGGGCAGTGGCTACACCTTC. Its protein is CASSPGRGSGYTF.

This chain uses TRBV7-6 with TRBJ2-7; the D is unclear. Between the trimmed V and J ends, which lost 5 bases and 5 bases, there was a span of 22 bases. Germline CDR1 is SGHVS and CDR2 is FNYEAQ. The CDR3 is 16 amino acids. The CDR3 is CASSPGRASLWDEQYF. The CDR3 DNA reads TGTGCCAGCAGCCCCGGTCGGGCTTCACTCTGGGACGAGCAGTACTTC.

This CDR3 is CASSKTGTGGYNEQFF. The CDR3 DNA reads as TGTGCCAGCAGCAAAACCGGGACAGGGGGCTACAATGAGCAGTTCTTC. This chain uses TRBV21-1 with TRBJ2-1; no DNA check was done on the table's D call, TRBD1. TRBV21-1 is marked as a pseudogene. This CDR3 is 16 amino acids long.